The clone carrying this T cell receptor (beta chain) came up many times. The source of the sample is a study of T cells in Graves' hyperthyroidism and ophthalmopathy. From germline, CDR1 is SGHVS and CDR2 FNYEAQ. CDR3 length: 18 amino acids. J gave up 5 bases and V 0 bases, and 10 bases lay outside the gene matches. RNA transcripts yielded amplified TCR beta CDR3 regions. The study used the HTBI primer set for a first-round RT-PCR of the TCR CDR3. One entry per CDR3 protein results from TCRdb running MiXCR on the multiplex PCR reads. The repertoire consists of around 600,000 distinct CDR3 sequences, with roughly 15% occurring once and the leading ten covering around 13%.

This TCR came from a woman aged 50 to 60 with Graves' ophthalmopathy. The sequenced sample was blood. This chain connects TRBV7-6 to TRBJ2-1; 10 nucleotides line up with TRBD1. As DNA, the CDR3 is TGTGCCAGCAGCTTAGCTTTTTCGGGACAGGGGTTCAACAATGAGCAGTTCTTC. The encoded protein is CASSLAFSGQGFNNEQFF.